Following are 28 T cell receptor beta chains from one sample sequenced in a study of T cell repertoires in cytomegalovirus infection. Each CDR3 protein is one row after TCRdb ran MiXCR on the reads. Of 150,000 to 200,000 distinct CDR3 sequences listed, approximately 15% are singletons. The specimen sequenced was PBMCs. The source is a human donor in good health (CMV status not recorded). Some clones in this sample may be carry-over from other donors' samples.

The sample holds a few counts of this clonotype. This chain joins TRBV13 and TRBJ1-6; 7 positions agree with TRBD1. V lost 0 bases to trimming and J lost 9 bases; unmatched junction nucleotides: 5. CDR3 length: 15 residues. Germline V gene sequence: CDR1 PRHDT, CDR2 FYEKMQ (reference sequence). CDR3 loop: CASSLGTGQFSPLHF. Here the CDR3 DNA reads TGTGCCAGCAGCTTAGGGACAGGGCAATTTTCACCCCTCCACTTT.

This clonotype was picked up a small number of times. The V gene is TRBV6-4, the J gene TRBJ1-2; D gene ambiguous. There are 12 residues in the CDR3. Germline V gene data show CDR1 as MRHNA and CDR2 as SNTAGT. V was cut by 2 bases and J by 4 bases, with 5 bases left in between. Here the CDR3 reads CASSDGSYGYTF. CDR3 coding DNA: TGTGCCAGCAGTGACGGCAGCTATGGCTACACCTTC.

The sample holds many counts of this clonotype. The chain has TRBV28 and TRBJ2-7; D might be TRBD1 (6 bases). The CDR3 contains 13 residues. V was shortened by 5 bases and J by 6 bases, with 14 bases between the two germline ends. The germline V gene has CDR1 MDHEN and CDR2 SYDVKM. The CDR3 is CASSNYRVGEQYF. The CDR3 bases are TGTGCCAGCAGTAACTACAGGGTCGGCGAGCAGTACTTC. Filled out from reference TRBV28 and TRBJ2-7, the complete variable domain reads DVKVTQSSRYLVKRTGEKVFLECVQDMDHENMFWYRQDPGLGLRLIYFSYDVKMKEKGDIPEGYSVSREKKERFSLILESASTNQTSMYLCASSNYRVGEQYFGPGTRLTVT.

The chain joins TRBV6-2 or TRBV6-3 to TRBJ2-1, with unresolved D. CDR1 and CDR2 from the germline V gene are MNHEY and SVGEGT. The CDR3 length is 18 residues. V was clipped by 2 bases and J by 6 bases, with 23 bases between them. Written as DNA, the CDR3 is TGTGCCAGCAGTTACGGCGGTGGGGTAAGCTCCGTAAGCAATGAGCAGTTCTTC. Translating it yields CASSYGGGVSSVSNEQFF.

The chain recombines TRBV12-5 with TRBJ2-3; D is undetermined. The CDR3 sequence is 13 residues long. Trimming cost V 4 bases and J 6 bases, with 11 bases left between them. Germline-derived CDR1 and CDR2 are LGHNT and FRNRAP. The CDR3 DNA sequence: TGTGCTAGTGGTTCACTATCAGTGGATACGCAGTATTTT. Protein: CASGSLSVDTQYF. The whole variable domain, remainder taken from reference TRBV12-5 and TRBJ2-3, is DARVTQTPRHKVTEMGQEVTMRCQPILGHNTVFWYRQTMMQGLELLAYFRNRAPLDDSGMPKDRFSAEMPDATLATLKIQPSEPRDSAVYFCASGSLSVDTQYFGPGTRLTVL.

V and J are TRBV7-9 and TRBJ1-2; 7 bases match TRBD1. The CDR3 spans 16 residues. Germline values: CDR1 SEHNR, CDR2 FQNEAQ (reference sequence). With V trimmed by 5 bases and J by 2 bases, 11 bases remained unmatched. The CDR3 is CASSRRRGTENYGYTF. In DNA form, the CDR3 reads TGTGCCAGCAGCCGGCGCCGCGGGACAGAGAACTATGGCTACACCTTC.

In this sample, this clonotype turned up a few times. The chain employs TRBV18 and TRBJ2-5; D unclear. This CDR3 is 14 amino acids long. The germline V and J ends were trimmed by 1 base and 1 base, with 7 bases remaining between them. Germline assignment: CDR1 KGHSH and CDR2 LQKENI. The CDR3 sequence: CASSPRAVQETQYF. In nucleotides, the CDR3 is TGTGCCAGCTCACCACGGGCAGTCCAAGAGACCCAGTACTTC.

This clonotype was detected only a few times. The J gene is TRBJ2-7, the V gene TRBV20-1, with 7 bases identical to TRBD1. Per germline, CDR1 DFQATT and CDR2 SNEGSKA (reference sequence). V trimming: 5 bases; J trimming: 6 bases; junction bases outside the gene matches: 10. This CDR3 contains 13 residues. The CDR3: CSADDRAPLEQYF. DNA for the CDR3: TGCAGTGCTGACGACAGGGCCCCTCTCGAGCAGTACTTC.

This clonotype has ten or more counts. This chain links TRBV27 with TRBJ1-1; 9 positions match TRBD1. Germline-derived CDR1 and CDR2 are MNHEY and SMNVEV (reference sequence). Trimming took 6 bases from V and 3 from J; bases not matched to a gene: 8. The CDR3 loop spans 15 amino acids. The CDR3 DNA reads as TGTGCCAGCAGATACAGGGGGCTTAGGGACACTGAAGCTTTCTTT. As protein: CASRYRGLRDTEAFF.

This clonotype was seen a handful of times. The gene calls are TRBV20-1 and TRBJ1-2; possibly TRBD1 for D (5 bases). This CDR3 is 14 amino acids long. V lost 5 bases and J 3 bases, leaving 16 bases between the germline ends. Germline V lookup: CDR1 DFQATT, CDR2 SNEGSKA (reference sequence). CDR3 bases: TGCAGTGCTTTCTCGCCGGGACTTGACTATGGCTACACCTTC. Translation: CSAFSPGLDYGYTF.

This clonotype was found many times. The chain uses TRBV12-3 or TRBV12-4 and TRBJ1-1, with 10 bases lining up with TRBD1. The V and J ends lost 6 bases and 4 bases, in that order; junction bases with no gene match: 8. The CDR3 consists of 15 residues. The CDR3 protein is CASRARTGGGTEAFF. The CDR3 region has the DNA TGTGCCAGCAGGGCCCGGACAGGGGGAGGCACTGAAGCTTTCTTT.

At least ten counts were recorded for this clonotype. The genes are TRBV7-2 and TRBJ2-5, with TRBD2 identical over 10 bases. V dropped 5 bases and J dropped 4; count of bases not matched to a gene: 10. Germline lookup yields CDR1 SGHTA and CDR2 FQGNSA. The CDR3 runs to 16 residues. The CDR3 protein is CASSDYSGRLGETQYF. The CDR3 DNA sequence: TGTGCCAGCAGCGATTATAGCGGGAGGTTAGGAGAGACCCAGTACTTC.

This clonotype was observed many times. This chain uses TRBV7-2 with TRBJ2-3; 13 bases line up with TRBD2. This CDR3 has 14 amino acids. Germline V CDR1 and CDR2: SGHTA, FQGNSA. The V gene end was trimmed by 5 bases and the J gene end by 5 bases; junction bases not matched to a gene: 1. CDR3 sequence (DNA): TGTGCCAGCAGCCGGACTAGCGGGGGAGATACGCAGTATTTT. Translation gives CASSRTSGGDTQYF.

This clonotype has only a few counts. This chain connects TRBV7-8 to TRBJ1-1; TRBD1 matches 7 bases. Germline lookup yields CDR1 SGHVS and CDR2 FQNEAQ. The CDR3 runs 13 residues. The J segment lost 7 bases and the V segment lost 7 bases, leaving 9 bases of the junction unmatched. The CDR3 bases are TGTGCCAGCACCAGGACAGGTGATTTTGAAGCTTTCTTT. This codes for CASTRTGDFEAFF.

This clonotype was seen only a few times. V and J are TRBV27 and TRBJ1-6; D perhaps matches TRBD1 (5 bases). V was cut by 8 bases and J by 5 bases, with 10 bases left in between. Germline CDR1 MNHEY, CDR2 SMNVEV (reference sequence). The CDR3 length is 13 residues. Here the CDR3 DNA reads TGTGCCAGCCGGGACGGTCATAATTCACCCCTCCACTTT. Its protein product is CASRDGHNSPLHF.

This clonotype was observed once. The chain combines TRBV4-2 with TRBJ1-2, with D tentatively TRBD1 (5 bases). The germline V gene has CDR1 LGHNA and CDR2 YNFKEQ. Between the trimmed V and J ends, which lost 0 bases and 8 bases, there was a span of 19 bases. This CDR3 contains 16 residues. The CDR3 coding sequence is TGTGCCAGCAGCCAAGACTACTGGGACGGCTTTTCGGGCTACACCTTC. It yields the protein CASSQDYWDGFSGYTF.

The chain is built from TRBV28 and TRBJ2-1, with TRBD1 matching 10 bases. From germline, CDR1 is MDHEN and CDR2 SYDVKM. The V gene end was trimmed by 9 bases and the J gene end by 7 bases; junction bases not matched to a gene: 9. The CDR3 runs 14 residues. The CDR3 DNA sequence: TGTGCCAGTCTGGGGACAGGGGCCCGGAATGAGCAGTTCTTC. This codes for CASLGTGARNEQFF.

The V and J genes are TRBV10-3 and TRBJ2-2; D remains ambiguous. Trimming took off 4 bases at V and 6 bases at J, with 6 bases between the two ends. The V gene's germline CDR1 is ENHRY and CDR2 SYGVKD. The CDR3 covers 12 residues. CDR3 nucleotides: TGTGCCATCAGTGCAACAGCCGGGGAGCTGTTTTTT. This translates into CAISATAGELFF.

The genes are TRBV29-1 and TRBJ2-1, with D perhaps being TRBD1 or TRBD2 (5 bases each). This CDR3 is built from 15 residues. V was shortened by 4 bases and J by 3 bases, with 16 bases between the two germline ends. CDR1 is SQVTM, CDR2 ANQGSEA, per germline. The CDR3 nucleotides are TGCAGCGTTGGCGCCGGGGCCGCACGCTACAATGAGCAGTTCTTC. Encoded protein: CSVGAGAARYNEQFF.

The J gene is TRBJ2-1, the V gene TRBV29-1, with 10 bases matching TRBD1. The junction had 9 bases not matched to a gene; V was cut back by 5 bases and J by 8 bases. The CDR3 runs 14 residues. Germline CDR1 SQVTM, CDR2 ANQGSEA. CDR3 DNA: TGCAGCGTTACCACCGGGACAGGGGACCATGAGCAGTTCTTC. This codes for CSVTTGTGDHEQFF.

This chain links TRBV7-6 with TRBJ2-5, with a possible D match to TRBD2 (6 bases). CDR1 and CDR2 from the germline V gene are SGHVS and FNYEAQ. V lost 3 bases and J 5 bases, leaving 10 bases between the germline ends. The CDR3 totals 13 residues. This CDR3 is CASSLAAGETQYF. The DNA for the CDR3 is TGTGCCAGCAGCTTGGCGGCGGGGGAGACCCAGTACTTC.

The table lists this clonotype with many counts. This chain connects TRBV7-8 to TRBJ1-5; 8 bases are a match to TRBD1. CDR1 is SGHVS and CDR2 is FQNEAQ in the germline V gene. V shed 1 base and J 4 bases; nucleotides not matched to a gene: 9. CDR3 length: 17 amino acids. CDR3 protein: CASSLDVGQGGNQPQHF. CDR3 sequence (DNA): TGTGCCAGCAGCTTAGATGTTGGACAGGGCGGGAATCAGCCCCAGCATTTT.

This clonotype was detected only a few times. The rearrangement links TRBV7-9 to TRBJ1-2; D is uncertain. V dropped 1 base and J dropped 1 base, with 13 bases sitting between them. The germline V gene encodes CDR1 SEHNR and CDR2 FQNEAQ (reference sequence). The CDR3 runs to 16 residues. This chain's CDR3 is CASSLGPAGYNYGYTF. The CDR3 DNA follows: TGTGCCAGCAGCTTAGGCCCAGCCGGTTATAACTATGGCTACACCTTC.

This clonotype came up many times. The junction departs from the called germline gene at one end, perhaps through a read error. The CDR3 sequence is CASSLRRDSNNEQFF. The CDR3 nucleotides are TGTGCCAGCAGTTTAAGGCGGGACTCCAACAATGAGCAGTTCTTC. The V and J genes are TRBV12-3 or TRBV12-4 and TRBJ2-1, with D perhaps matching TRBD2 (6 bases). The length of the CDR3 is 15 residues.

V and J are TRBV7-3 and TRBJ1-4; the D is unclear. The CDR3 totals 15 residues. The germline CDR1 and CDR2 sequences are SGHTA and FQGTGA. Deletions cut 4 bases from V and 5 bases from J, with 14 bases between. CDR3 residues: CASSSSPGPNEKLFF. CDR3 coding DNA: TGTGCCAGCAGCTCTTCCCCAGGACCCAATGAAAAACTGTTTTTT.

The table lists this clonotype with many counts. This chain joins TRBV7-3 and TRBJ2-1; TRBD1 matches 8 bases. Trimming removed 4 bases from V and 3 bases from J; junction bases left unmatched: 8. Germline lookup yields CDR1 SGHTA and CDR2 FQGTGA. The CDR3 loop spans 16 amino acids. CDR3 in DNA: TGTGCCAGCAGCTGGGGACAGGAGGTTTTCTACAATGAGCAGTTCTTC. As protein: CASSWGQEVFYNEQFF.

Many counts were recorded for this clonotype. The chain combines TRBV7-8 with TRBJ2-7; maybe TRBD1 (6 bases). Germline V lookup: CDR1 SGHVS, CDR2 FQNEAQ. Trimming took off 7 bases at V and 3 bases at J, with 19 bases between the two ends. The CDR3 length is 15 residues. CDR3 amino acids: CASNALGVQGYEQYF. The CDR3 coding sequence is TGTGCCAGCAACGCTTTGGGGGTACAGGGCTACGAGCAGTACTTC.

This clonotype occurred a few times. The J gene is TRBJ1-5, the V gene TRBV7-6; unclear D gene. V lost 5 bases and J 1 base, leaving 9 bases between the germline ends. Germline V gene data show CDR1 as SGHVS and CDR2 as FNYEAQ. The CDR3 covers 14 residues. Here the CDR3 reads CASSAGGSNQPQHF. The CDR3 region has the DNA TGTGCCAGCAGCGCTGGAGGAAGCAATCAGCCCCAGCATTTT.